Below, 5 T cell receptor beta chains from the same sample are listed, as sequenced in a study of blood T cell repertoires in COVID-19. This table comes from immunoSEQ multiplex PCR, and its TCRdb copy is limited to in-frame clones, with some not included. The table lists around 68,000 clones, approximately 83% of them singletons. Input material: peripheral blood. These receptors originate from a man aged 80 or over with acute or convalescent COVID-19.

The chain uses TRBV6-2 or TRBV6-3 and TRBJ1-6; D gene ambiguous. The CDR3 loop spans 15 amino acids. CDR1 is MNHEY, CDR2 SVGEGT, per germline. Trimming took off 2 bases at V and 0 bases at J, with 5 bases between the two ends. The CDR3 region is CASSYRSSYNSPLHF. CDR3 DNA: TGTGCCAGCAGTTACCGGAGCTCCTATAATTCACCCCTCCACTTT.

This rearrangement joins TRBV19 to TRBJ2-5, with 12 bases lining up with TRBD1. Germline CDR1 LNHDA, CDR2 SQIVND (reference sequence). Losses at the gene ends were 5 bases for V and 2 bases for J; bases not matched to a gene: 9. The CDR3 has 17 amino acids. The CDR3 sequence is CASSDPGQGASQETQYF. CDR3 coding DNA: TGTGCCAGTAGTGATCCGGGACAGGGGGCAAGTCAAGAGACCCAGTACTTC. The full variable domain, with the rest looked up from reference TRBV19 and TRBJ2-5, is DGGITQSPKYLFRKEGQNVTLSCEQNLNHDAMYWYRQDPGQGLRLIYYSQIVNDFQKGDIAEGYSVSREKKESFPLTVTSAQKNPTAFYLCASSDPGQGASQETQYFGPGTRLLVL.

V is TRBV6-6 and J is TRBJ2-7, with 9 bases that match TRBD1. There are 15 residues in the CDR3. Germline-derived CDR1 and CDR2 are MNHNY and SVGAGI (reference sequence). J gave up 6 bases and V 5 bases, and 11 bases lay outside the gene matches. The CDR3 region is CASSRPGQGTLEQYF. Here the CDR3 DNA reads TGTGCCAGCAGTCGGCCGGGACAGGGAACCCTCGAGCAGTACTTC.

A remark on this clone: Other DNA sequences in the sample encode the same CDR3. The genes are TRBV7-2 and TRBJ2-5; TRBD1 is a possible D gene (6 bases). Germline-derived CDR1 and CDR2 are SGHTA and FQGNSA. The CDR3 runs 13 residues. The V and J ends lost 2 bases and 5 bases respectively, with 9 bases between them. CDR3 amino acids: CASSLNRGETQYF. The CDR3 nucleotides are TGTGCCAGCAGCTTAAATAGGGGGGAGACCCAGTACTTC.

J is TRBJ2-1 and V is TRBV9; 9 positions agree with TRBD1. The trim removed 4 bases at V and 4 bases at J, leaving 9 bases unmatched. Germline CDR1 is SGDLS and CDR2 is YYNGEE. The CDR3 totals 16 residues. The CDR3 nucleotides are TGTGCCAGCAGCCCCGAGGGACAGGGCTATTACAATGAGCAGTTCTTC. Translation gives CASSPEGQGYYNEQFF.